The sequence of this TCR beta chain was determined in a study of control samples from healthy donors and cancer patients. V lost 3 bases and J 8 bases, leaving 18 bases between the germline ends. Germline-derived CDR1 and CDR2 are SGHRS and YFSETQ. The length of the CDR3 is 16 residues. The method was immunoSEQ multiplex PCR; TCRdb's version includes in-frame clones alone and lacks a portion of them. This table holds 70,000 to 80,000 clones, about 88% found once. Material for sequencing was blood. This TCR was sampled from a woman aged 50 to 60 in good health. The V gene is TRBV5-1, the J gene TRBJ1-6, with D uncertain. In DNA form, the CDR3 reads TGCGCCAGCAGCTCCGGCCTGCCACTGGGAGATTCACCCCTCCACTTT. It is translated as CASSSGLPLGDSPLHF.